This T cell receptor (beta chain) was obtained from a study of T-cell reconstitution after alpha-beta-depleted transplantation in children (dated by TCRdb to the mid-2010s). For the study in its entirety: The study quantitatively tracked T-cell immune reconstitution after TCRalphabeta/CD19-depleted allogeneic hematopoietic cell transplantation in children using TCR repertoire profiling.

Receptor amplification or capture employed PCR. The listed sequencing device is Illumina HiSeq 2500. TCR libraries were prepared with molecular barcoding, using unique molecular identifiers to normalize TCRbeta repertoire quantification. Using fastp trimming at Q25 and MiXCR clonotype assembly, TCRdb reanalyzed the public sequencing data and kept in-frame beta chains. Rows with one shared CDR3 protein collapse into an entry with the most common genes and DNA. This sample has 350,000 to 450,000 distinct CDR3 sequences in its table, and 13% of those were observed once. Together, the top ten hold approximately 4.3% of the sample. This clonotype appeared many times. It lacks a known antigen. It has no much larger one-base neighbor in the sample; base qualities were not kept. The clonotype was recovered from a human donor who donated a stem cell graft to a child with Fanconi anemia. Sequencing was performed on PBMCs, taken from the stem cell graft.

CDR3 loop: CASSVTGSAYNEQFF. The nucleotide sequence reads TGTGCCAGCAGTGTGACAGGGTCGGCCTACAATGAGCAGTTCTTC. The rearranged segments are TRBV25-1 and TRBJ2-1; 7 of the junction bases match TRBD1. The CDR3 starts with the cysteine, ends with the phenylalanine, and has 15 residues. Just CDR3 DNA is preserved here, 45 bases in frame from base 1. V is cut back by 4 bases and J by 2 bases, with 5 bases in the junction unmatched. Looking up the germline V gene yields CDR1 MGHDK and CDR2 SYGVNS.